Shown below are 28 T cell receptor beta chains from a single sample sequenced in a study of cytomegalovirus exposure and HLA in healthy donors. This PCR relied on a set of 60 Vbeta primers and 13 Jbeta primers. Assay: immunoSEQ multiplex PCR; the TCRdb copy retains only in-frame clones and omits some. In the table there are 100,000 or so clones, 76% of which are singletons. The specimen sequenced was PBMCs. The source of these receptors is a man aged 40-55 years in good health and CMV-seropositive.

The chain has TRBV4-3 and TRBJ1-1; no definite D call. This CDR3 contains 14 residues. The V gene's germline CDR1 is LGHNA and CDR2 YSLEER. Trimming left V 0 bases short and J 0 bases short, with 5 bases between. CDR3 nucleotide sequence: TGCGCCAGCAGCCAAGAGTTCATGAACACTGAAGCTTTCTTT. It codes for CASSQEFMNTEAFF.

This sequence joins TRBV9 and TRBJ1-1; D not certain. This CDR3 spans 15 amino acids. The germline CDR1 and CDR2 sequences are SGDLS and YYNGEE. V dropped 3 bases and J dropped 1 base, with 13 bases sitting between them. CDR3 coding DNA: TGTGCCAGCAGCGCGCTAAGGAGTGGGAACACTGAAGCTTTCTTT. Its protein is CASSALRSGNTEAFF.

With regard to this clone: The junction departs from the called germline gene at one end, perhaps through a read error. The CDR3 loop reads CASSARVGTGGLGANGLTF. The CDR3 DNA sequence: TGTGCCAGCAGTGCCAGAGTTGGGACAGGGGGTTTAGGGGCCAACGGCCTGACTTTC. The genes are TRBV6-1 and TRBJ2-6; 11 nucleotides line up with TRBD1. Germline values: CDR1 MNHNS, CDR2 SASEGT. This CDR3 is built from 19 residues.

The CDR3 DNA follows: TGTGCCAGCAGCGTAGCGGGGGGGGCCCCAAACACCGGGGAGCTGTTTTTT. Encoded protein: CASSVAGGAPNTGELFF. The chain carries TRBV9 and TRBJ2-2, with TRBD2 matching over 8 bases. With V trimmed by 0 bases and J by 2 bases, 6 bases remained unmatched. Per germline, CDR1 SGDLS and CDR2 YYNGEE. The CDR3 runs 17 residues. Full variable domain (missing parts from reference TRBV9 and TRBJ2-2): DSGVTQTPKHLITATGQRVTLRCSPRSGDLSVYWYQQSLDQGLQFLIQYYNGEERAKGNILERFSAQQFPDLHSELNLSSLELGDSALYFCASSVAGGAPNTGELFFGEGSRLTVL.

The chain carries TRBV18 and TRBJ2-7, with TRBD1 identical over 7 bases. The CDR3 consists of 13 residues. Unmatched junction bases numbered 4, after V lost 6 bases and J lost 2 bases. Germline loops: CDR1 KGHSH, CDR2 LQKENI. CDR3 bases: TGTGCCAGCTCCCTCGGGACAGCCTACGAGCAGTACTTC. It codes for CASSLGTAYEQYF.

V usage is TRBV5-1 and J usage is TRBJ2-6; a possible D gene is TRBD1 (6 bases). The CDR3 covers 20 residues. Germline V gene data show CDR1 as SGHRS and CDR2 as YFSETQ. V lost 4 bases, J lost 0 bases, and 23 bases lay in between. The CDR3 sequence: CASSETGSEYLNSGANVLTF. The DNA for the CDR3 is TGCGCCAGCAGCGAAACAGGGTCGGAATACCTAAACTCTGGGGCCAACGTCCTGACTTTC.

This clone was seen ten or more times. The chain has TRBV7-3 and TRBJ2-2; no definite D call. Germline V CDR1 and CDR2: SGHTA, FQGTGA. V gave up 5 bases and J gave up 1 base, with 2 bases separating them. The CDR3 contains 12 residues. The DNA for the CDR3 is TGTGCCAGCAGCCGGAACACCGGGGAGCTGTTTTTT. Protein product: CASSRNTGELFF.

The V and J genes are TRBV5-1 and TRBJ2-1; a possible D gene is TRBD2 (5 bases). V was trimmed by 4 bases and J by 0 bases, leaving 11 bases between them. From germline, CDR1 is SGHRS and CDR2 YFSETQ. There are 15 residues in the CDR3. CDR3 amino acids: CASSPDFSSYNEQFF. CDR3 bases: TGCGCCAGCAGCCCGGACTTTAGCTCCTACAATGAGCAGTTCTTC.

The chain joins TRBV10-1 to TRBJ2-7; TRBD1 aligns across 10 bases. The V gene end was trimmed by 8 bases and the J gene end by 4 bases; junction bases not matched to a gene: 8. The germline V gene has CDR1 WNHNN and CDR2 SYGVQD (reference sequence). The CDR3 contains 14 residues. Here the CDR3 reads CASSRTGGGYEQYF. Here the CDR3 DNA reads TGCGCCAGCTCGAGGACAGGGGGGGGTTACGAGCAGTACTTC.

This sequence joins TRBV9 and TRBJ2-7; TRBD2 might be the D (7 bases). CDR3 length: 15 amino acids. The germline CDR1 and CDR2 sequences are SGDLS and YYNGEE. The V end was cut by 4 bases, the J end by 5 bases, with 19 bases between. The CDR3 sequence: CASSPERGGRNEQYF. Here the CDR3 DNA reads TGTGCCAGCAGCCCCGAGAGGGGGGGCAGGAACGAGCAGTACTTC.

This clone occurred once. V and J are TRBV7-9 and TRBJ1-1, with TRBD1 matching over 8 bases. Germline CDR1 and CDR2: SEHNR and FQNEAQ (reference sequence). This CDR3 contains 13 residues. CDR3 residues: CATRTGTNTEAFF. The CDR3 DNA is TGTGCTACTCGGACAGGGACGAACACTGAAGCTTTCTTT.

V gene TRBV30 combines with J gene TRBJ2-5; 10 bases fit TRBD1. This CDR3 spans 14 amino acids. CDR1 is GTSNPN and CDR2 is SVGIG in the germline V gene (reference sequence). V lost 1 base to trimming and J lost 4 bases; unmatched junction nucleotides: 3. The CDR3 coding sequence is TGTGCCTGGAGTGAGGGACAGGGGTTAGAGACCCAGTACTTC. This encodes CAWSEGQGLETQYF.

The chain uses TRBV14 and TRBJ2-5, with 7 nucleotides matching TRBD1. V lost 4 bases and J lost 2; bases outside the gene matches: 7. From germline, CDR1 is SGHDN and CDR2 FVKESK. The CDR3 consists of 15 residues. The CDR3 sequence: CASSLGQRLQETQYF. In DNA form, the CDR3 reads TGTGCCAGCAGCCTGGGACAGAGGTTACAAGAGACCCAGTACTTC.

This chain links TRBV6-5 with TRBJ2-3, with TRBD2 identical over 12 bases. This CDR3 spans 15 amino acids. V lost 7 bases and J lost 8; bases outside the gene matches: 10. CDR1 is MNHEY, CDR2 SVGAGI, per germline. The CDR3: CASTPASGGAGTQYF. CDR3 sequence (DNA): TGTGCCAGCACCCCGGCTAGCGGGGGGGCGGGTACGCAGTATTTT.

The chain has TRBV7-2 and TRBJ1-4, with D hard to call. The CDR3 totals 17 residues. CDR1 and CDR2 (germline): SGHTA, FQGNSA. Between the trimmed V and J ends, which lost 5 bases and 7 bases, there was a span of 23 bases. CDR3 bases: TGTGCCAGCAGCCCCCGGGGTGGCTCCAAGATCGGTGAAAAACTGTTTTTT. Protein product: CASSPRGGSKIGEKLFF.

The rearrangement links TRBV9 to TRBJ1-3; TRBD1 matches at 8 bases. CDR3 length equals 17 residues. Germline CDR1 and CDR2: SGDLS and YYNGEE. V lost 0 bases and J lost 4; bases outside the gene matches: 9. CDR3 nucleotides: TGTGCCAGCAGCGTAGATGACAGGGGCTGGATCGGAAACACCATATATTTT. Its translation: CASSVDDRGWIGNTIYF.

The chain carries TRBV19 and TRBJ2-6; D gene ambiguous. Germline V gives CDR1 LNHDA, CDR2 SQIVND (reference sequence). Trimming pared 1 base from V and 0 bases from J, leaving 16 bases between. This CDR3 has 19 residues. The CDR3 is CASSIGRLRVRSGANVLTF. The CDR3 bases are TGTGCCAGTAGTATAGGTCGACTCCGAGTTCGCTCTGGGGCCAACGTCCTGACTTTC.

The CDR3 loop is CASSFQGNTEAFF. DNA for the CDR3: TGTGCCAGCAGCTTCCAGGGTAACACTGAAGCTTTCTTT. This sequence joins TRBV7-9 and TRBJ1-1; D might be TRBD1 (5 bases). The germline CDR1 and CDR2 sequences are SEHNR and FQNEAQ (reference sequence). Trimming shortened V by 3 bases and J by 2 bases, and 7 bases separated the two germline ends. The CDR3 sequence is 13 residues long.

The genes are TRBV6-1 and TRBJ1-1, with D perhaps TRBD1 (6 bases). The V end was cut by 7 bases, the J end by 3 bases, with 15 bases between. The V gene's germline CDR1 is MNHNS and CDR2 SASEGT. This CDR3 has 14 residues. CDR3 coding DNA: TGTGCCAGCATTATGGGGAAGGGGGACACTGAAGCTTTCTTT. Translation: CASIMGKGDTEAFF.

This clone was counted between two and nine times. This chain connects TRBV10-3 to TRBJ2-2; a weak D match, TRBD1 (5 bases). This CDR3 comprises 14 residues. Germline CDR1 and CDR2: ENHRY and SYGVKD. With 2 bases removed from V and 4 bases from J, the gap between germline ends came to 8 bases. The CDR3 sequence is CAISERGVTGELFF. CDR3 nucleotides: TGTGCCATCAGTGAGAGGGGCGTCACCGGGGAGCTGTTTTTT.

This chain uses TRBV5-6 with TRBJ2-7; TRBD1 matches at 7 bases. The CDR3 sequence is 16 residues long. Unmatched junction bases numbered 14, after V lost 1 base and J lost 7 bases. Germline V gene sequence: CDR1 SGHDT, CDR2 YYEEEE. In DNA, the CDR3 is TGTGCCAGCAGCTTGTACGTGGGACAGCCTTCTTGGGAGCAGTACTTC. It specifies CASSLYVGQPSWEQYF.

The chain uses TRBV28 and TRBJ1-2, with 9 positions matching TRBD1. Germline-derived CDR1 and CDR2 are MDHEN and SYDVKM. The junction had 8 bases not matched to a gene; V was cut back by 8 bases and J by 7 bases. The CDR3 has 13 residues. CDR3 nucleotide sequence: TGTGCCAGCTATACCGGGACAGGGTTTGGCTACACCTTC. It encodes CASYTGTGFGYTF.

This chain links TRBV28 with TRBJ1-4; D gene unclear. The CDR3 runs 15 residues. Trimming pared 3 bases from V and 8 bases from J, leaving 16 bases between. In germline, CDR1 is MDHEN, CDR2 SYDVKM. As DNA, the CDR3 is TGTGCCAGCAGTTTGTCCAGGAGGTCAGGCGAAAAACTGTTTTTT. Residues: CASSLSRRSGEKLFF. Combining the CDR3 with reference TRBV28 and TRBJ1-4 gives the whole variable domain DVKVTQSSRYLVKRTGEKVFLECVQDMDHENMFWYRQDPGLGLRLIYFSYDVKMKEKGDIPEGYSVSREKKERFSLILESASTNQTSMYLCASSLSRRSGEKLFFGSGTQLSVL.

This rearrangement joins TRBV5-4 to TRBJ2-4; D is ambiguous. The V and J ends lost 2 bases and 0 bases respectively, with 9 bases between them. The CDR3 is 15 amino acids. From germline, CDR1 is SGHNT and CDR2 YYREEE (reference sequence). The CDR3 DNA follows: TGTGCCAGCAGCTTTGGAGTTCTAGCCAAAAACATTCAGTACTTC. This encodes CASSFGVLAKNIQYF.

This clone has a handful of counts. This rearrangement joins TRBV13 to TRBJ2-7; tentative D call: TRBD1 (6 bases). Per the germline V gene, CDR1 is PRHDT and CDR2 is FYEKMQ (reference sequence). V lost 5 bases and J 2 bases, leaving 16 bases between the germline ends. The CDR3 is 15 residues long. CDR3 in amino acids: CASSPQGLGTYEQYF. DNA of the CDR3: TGTGCCAGCAGCCCACAGGGATTGGGTACCTACGAGCAGTACTTC.

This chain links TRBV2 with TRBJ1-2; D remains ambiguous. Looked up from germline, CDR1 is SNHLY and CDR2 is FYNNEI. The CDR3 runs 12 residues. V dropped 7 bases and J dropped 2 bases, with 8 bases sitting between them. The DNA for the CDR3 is TGTGCCAGCACACCCAGGAACTATGGCTACACCTTC. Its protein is CASTPRNYGYTF.

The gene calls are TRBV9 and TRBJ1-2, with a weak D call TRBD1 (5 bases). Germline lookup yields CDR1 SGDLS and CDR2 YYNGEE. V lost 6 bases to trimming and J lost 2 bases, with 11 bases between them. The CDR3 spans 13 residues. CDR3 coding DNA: TGTGCCAGCACCTATACAGGCAACTATGGCTACACCTTC. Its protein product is CASTYTGNYGYTF.

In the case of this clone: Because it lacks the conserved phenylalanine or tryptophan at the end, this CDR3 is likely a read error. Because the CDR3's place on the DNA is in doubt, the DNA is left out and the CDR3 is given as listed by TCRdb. The CDR3 reads CASSLTDLTWA. The rearrangement uses TRBV7-3 and TRBJ1-5; no check of the table's D call, TRBD1, against the DNA was made. Germline values: CDR1 SGHTA, CDR2 FQGTGA. The CDR3 contains 11 residues when both ends are counted.